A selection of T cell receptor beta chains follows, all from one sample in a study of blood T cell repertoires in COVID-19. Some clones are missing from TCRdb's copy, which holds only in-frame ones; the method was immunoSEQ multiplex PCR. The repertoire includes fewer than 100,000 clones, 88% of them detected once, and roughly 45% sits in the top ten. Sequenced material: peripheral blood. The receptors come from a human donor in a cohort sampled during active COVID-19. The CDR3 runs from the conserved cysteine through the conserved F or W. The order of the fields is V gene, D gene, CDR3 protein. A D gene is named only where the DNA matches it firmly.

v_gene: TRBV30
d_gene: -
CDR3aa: CAWSGAILHTF

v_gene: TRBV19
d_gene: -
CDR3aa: CASSIARDQGYEQYF

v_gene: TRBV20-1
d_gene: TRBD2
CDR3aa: CSATSAYEQYF

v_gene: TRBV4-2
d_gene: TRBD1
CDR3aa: CASSQQGGDQPQHF

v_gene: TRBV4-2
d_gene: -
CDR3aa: CASSQHRDETEAFF

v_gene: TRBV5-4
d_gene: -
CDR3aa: CASSLTSTDTQYF

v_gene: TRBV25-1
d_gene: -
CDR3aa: CARPHSGELFF

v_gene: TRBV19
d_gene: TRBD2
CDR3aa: CASSLGLAGGPSTDTQYF

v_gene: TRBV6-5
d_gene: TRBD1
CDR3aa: CASSYSRDRGYGYTF

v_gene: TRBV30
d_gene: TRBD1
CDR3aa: CAWSIRDRVGNSPLHF

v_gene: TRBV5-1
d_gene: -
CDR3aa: CASSLEASTGSPLHF

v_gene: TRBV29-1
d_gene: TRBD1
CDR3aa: CSVDYGQGLGYTF

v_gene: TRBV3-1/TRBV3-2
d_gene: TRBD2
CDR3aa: CASSQDPTGGKETQYF

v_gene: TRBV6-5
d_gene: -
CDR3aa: CASWEGNYGYTF

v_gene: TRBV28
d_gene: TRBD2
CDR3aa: CASSLDVAGSSDTQYF

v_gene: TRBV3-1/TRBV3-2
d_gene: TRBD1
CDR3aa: CASSPDRVNQPQHF

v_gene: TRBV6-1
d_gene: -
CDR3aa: CASSEAGVTGRDGYTF

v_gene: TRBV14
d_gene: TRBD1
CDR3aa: CASSLGQGTRHGYTF

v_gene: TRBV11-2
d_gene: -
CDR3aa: CASSNGRAEAFF

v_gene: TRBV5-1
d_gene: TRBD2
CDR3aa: CASSLAAGVSYEQYF

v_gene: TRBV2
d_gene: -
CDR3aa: CASSTPGGETQYF

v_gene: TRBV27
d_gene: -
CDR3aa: CASSPLGGGMNTEAFF

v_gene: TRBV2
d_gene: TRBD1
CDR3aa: CASSSGTAETQYF

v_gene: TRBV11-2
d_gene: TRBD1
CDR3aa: CASSQGTGYSIEQFF

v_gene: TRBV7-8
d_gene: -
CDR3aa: CASSLSGYGGRTEAFF

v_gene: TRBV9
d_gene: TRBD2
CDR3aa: CASSVTSGLYNEQFF

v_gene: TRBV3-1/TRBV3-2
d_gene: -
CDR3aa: CASSQDGAGIEQFF

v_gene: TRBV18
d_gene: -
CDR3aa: CASSPPTSSPNTGELFF

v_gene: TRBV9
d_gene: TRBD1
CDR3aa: CASSVATGVVSPLHF

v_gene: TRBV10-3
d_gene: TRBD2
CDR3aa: CAISELAGGRETQYF